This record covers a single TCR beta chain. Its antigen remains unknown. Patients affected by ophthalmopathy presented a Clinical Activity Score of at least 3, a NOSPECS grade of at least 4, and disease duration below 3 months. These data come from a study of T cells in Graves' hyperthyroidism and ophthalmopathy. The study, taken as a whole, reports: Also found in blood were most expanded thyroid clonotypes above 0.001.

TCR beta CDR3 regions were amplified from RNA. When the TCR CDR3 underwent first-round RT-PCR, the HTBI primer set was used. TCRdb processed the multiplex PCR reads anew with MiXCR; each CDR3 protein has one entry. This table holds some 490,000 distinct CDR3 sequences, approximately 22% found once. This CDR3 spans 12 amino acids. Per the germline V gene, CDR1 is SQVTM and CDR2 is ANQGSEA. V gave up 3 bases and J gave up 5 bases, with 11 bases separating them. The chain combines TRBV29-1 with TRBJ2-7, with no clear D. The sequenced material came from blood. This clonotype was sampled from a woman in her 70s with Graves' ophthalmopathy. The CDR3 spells CSVDLVGHEQYF. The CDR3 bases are TGCAGCGTTGATCTGGTAGGGCACGAGCAGTACTTC.